A single sample is the source of the 11 T cell receptor beta chains below, sequenced in a study of T cell clonality in common variable immunodeficiency. Clones were read by immunoSEQ multiplex PCR, and TCRdb kept only the in-frame ones, dropping some. The sample yields about 44,000 clones, without any singletons. The sequenced material came from peripheral blood mononuclear cells. These receptors all come from a person aged 18 to 75 in good health.

This clone has ten or more counts. Read data end 3 residues before the CDR3 end; the end is taken from the germline J gene. This chain links TRBV19 with TRBJ1-3, with D tentatively TRBD1 (5 bases). Between the trimmed V and J ends, which lost 5 bases and 3 bases, there was a span of 20 bases. This CDR3 has 17 residues. Germline CDR1 LNHDA, CDR2 SQIVND (reference sequence). CDR3 residues: CASSLPGGVWDGNTIYF. The sequenced part of the CDR3 DNA is TGTGCCAGTAGTCTGCCCGGAGGGGTATGGGATGGAAACACC.

This clone was recorded many times. The sequenced fragment ends 3 residues before the CDR3 boundary, so the rest is inferred from the germline J gene. The chain has TRBV2 and TRBJ1-2; 8 nucleotides agree with TRBD1. Germline CDR1 and CDR2: SNHLY and FYNNEI. The CDR3 runs 13 residues. V shed 6 bases, J shed 6 bases, and the junction held 6 bases outside the gene matches. CDR3 bases read: TGTGCCAGCAGGTTTATACAGGGGGATGGC. This encodes CASRFIQGDG. The CDR3 reads in full as CASRFIQGDGYTF.

This clone was found many times. The read is 3 residues too short to cover the CDR3 end, so that end is filled in from the germline J gene. The chain couples TRBV18 to TRBJ1-5; 8 bases align to TRBD1. This CDR3 region has 13 residues. Germline CDR1 KGHSH, CDR2 LQKENI. V dropped 8 bases and J dropped 4; count of bases not matched to a gene: 4. CDR3 DNA, as far as it was read: TGTGCCAGCAGGACAGGGCAAAATCAGCCC. As protein: CASRTGQNQP. The full-length CDR3 reads as CASRTGQNQPQHF.

There are many counts of this clone. The read terminates 3 residues before the CDR3 end, so the remaining end is supplied by the germline J gene. The V and J genes are TRBV6-2 or TRBV6-3 and TRBJ2-7, with D unresolved. V dropped 10 bases and J dropped 3 bases, with 16 bases sitting between them. This CDR3 region has 13 residues. The germline CDR1 and CDR2 sequences are MNHEY and SVGEGT. The CDR3 loop is CATFNRLSYEQYF. Incomplete CDR3 DNA: TGTGCCACCTTCAATCGACTGAGCTACGAG.

This clone has a count of ten or more. The read ends 3 residues early relative to the CDR3; the germline J gene fills the gap. The J gene is TRBJ2-1, the V gene TRBV29-1; 12 nucleotides agree with TRBD2. The germline gives CDR1 SQVTM, CDR2 ANQGSEA. The junction had 3 bases not matched to a gene; V was cut back by 8 bases and J by 7 bases. The CDR3 is 12 residues long. The sequenced part of the CDR3 DNA is TGCAGCCCTGGACTAGCGGGGAATGAG. It is translated as CSPGLAGNE. The full CDR3 is CSPGLAGNEQFF.

The table lists this clone with many counts. The read ends 3 residues before the CDR3 terminus; that terminus is restored from the germline J gene. The chain joins TRBV11-3 to TRBJ1-1; 7 nucleotides line up with TRBD1. Trimming at V came to 10 bases and at J to 4 bases, leaving 6 bases not matched to a gene. The germline gives CDR1 SGHNT, CDR2 YENEEA. CDR3 length: 12 residues. Incomplete CDR3 DNA: TGTGCCACCAACAGGGGTGGCACTGAA. This sequence encodes CATNRGGTE. The full CDR3 sequence reads CATNRGGTEAFF. The variable domain in full, with the rest retrieved from reference TRBV11-3 and TRBJ1-1, is EAGVVQSPRYKIIEKKQPVAFWCNPISGHNTLYWYLQNLGQGPELLIRYENEEAVDDSQLPKDRFSAERLKGVDSTLKIQPAELGDSAVYLCATNRGGTEAFFGQGTRLTVV.

Many counts were recorded for this clone. The read terminates 3 residues ahead of where the CDR3 ends, so the germline J gene completes it. The V call is TRBV6-2 or TRBV6-3, the J call TRBJ2-1; 10 bases agree with TRBD1. The CDR3 covers 15 residues. J was trimmed by 7 bases and V by 1 base; bases with no gene match: 4. Germline-derived CDR1 and CDR2 are MNHEY and SVGEGT. The CDR3 here is CASSYWTGGRNEQFF. The covered CDR3 bases are TGTGCCAGCAGTTACTGGACAGGGGGGAGAAATGAG.

This clone was recorded many times. Read data end 3 residues before the CDR3 end; the end is taken from the germline J gene. The rearrangement links TRBV19 to TRBJ2-7, with 9 bases identical to TRBD2. CDR3 size: 13 residues. V lost 10 bases, J lost 2 bases, and 6 bases stayed unmatched. Germline V gene data show CDR1 as LNHDA and CDR2 as SQIVND (reference sequence). Here the CDR3 reads CATAGGYAYEQYF. The CDR3 DNA, read in part, is TGTGCCACCGCGGGGGGGTATGCCTACGAG.

This clone was seen repeatedly, ten times or more. Relative to the germline gene, one junction end is altered; a read error may explain this. Read coverage stops 3 residues before the CDR3 terminus; the germline J gene supplies the remainder. The chain joins TRBV4-2 to TRBJ1-3; a weak D match, TRBD1 (5 bases). The CDR3 consists of 16 residues. Germline CDR1 LGHNA, CDR2 YNFKEQ. The CDR3 sequence: CASSQRWRGSGNTIYF. The sequenced part of the CDR3 DNA is TGCGCCAGCAGCCAAAGGTGGAGGGGCTCTGGAAACACC.

This clone was recorded at least ten times. The read ends 3 residues early relative to the CDR3; the germline J gene fills the gap. This rearrangement joins TRBV19 to TRBJ2-3; TRBD2 matches 9 bases. The germline gives CDR1 LNHDA, CDR2 SQIVND (reference sequence). The CDR3 covers 16 residues. Losses at the gene ends were 6 bases for V and 1 base for J; bases not matched to a gene: 8. The CDR3 bases that were read are TGTGCCAGTAGGCGTAGCGGGAGATTGGGCACAGATACG. As protein: CASRRSGRLGTDT. Given in full, the CDR3 is CASRRSGRLGTDTQYF.

Many counts were recorded for this clone. Read coverage stops 3 residues before the CDR3 terminus; the germline J gene supplies the remainder. This chain links TRBV20-1 with TRBJ1-1; TRBD1 agrees at 9 bases. The V segment lost 6 bases and the J segment 4 bases; nucleotides outside the gene matches: 6. The CDR3 loop spans 13 amino acids. Germline CDR1 DFQATT, CDR2 SNEGSKA (reference sequence). The CDR3 sequence is CSAGTGTPTEAFF. CDR3 DNA, as far as it was read: TGCAGTGCCGGGACAGGGACCCCCACTGAA.